This T cell receptor beta chain originates from a study of T cell responses to AZD1222 COVID-19 vaccine. With regard to this clone: Its antigen is not identified.

Repertoires were generated with immunoSEQ multiplex PCR, while TCRdb's copy carries only in-frame clones and drops some. The sample contains 95,000 to 110,000 clones, less than 95% of which appear only once. Germline V lookup: CDR1 DFQATT, CDR2 SNEGSKA (reference sequence). The CDR3 extends over 10 amino acids. Unmatched junction bases numbered 7, after V lost 6 bases and J lost 12 bases. Study-wide points: CD4 TCRs associated with vaccination spanned spike, dominating at 160-218 and 743-854. Only a handful of AZD1222 recipients, more than 5 in all, had baseline seropositivity.

This TCR came from an adult in good health. The chain has TRBV20-1 and TRBJ1-2; 7 bases fit TRBD1. Sample: peripheral blood, taken on day 0 of AZD1222 vaccination. CDR3 sequence: CSASYRGDTF. The CDR3 DNA is TGCAGTGCATCATACAGGGGCGACACCTTC.